This T cell receptor beta chain was profiled in a study of siplizumab effects on memory and regulatory T cells. Whole-study findings and limits: Most proliferating CD4+ or CD8+ clones, roughly 75-96%, had no naive or memory assignment.

The length of the CDR3 is 15 residues. Trimming took 3 bases from V and 3 from J; bases not matched to a gene: 3. Germline CDR1 and CDR2: MGHRA and YSYEKL. On this clone: Its target is unknown.

Each sample yielded around 9.6 x 10^4 assayed TCR templates. This table comes from immunoSEQ multiplex PCR, and its TCRdb copy is limited to in-frame clones, with some not included. The sample carries around 120,000 clones, around 94% recorded once. Sequences were obtained from non-Treg CD4+ T cells sorted from blood. This TCR was sampled from a human donor in good health. The chain carries TRBV4-1 and TRBJ2-5; 11 positions agree with TRBD2. The CDR3 DNA is TGCGCCAGCAGCCAGCTGACTAGCGGGGAAGAGACCCAGTACTTC. It encodes CASSQLTSGEETQYF.